These 21 T cell receptor beta chains were sequenced from one sample in a study of shared clonotypes between healthy human individuals. Cells designated naive CD8 were CD45RO-negative and were positively selected for CCR7, with terminally differentiated effector memory CD45RA+ cells excluded. The method was immunoSEQ multiplex PCR; TCRdb's version includes in-frame clones alone and lacks a portion of them. The sample gives 1.5 million to 2.5 million clones, about 95% of which show up once; approximately 1% is in the top ten. Sequenced sample: naive CD8+ T cells sorted from blood. Receptors were obtained from a young man in good health.

The chain links TRBV27 to TRBJ1-2, with 10 nucleotides matching TRBD1. The germline V gene has CDR1 MNHEY and CDR2 SMNVEV (reference sequence). This CDR3 comprises 14 residues. V lost 5 bases to trimming and J lost 8 bases; unmatched junction nucleotides: 8. In DNA form, the CDR3 reads TGTGCCAGCAGTCTTGGACAGGGGGTACGGGGCTACACCTTC. It encodes CASSLGQGVRGYTF.

The genes are TRBV7-9 and TRBJ1-1; D unresolved. Germline V gene sequence: CDR1 SEHNR, CDR2 FQNEAQ (reference sequence). The CDR3 contains 13 residues. V was pared by 5 bases and J by 6 bases, with 13 bases between. The DNA of the CDR3 is TGTGCCAGCAGCCCGGAGTCGCTCCCTGAAGCTTTCTTT. It specifies CASSPESLPEAFF.

The chain uses TRBV4-1 and TRBJ2-7, with TRBD2 matching 9 bases. The CDR3 is 15 amino acids. The V gene end was trimmed by 0 bases and the J gene end by 3 bases; junction bases not matched to a gene: 3. Germline CDR1 and CDR2: MGHRA and YSYEKL. The CDR3 DNA is TGCGCCAGCAGCCAAGATGAAGCGGGGGGCTACGAGCAGTACTTC. Translation gives CASSQDEAGGYEQYF.

The chain links TRBV30 to TRBJ1-1; 9 nucleotides line up with TRBD1. The germline gives CDR1 GTSNPN, CDR2 SVGIG (reference sequence). The CDR3 is 14 residues long. The CDR3 protein is CALDRGNLNTEAFF. The CDR3 nucleotides are TGTGCTTTGGACAGGGGTAATCTGAACACTGAAGCTTTCTTT.

The genes are TRBV11-2 and TRBJ1-2, with D hard to call. The V gene's germline CDR1 is SGHAT and CDR2 FQNNGV. The V and J ends lost 5 bases and 6 bases respectively, with 25 bases between them. This CDR3 contains 17 residues. The CDR3: CASSPWEGSVSNNGYTF. The CDR3 DNA sequence: TGTGCCAGCAGCCCTTGGGAGGGTTCGGTCTCCAACAATGGCTACACCTTC.

The chain recombines TRBV4-1 with TRBJ1-5; D is uncertain. Germline CDR1 MGHRA, CDR2 YSYEKL. The length of the CDR3 is 15 residues. The V end was cut by 0 bases, the J end by 7 bases, with 13 bases between. For the CDR3, the DNA is TGCGCCAGCAGCCAAGACCCGCGTGGAAACCAGCCCCAGCATTTT. Protein: CASSQDPRGNQPQHF.

CDR3 sequence (DNA): TGCGCCAGCAGCCCATTTCAGTCCAACACCGGGGAGCTGTTTTTT. Translating gives CASSPFQSNTGELFF. This chain links TRBV4-1 with TRBJ2-2; D remains ambiguous. There are 15 residues in the CDR3. CDR1 is MGHRA, CDR2 YSYEKL, per germline. Deletions cut 4 bases from V and 2 bases from J, with 11 bases between.

This chain links TRBV6-1 with TRBJ2-1; TRBD1 is a possible D gene (6 bases). The CDR3 is 15 residues long. From germline, CDR1 is MNHNS and CDR2 SASEGT. V was shortened by 1 base and J by 2 bases, with 9 bases between the two germline ends. The CDR3 is CASSEGRGTYNEQFF. The CDR3 nucleotides are TGTGCCAGCAGTGAAGGCAGGGGCACCTACAATGAGCAGTTCTTC.

This sequence joins TRBV11-2 and TRBJ2-3, with 11 bases lining up with TRBD2. J lost 5 bases, V lost 5 bases, and 12 bases had no gene match. Germline V gene sequence: CDR1 SGHAT, CDR2 FQNNGV. The CDR3 is 17 amino acids. The CDR3 spells CASSTWGSGGAVDTQYF. In nucleotides, the CDR3 is TGTGCCAGCAGCACTTGGGGTAGCGGGGGGGCTGTAGATACGCAGTATTTT. The variable domain in full, completed from reference TRBV11-2 and TRBJ2-3, reads EAGVAQSPRYKIIEKRQSVAFWCNPISGHATLYWYQQILGQGPKLLIQFQNNGVVDDSQLPKDRFSAERLKGVDSTLKIQPAKLEDSAVYLCASSTWGSGGAVDTQYFGPGTRLTVL.

The chain combines TRBV27 with TRBJ2-7, with 11 nucleotides matching TRBD1. The CDR3 spans 16 residues. Germline trimming cut 2 bases from V and 3 bases from J; bases unmatched to any gene: 6. Germline V gene data show CDR1 as MNHEY and CDR2 as SMNVEV (reference sequence). As DNA, the CDR3 is TGTGCCAGCAGTTTAAACGGCGGGACAGGGGGCTACGAGCAGTACTTC. Protein: CASSLNGGTGGYEQYF.

In nucleotides, the CDR3 is TGCAGCGTTGAGGGGACAGGGGGCTACGAGCAGTACTTC. Residues: CSVEGTGGYEQYF. This chain joins TRBV29-1 and TRBJ2-7, with 11 bases that match TRBD1. The CDR3 covers 13 residues. The V gene end was trimmed by 3 bases and the J gene end by 3 bases; junction bases not matched to a gene: 1. Germline V gene data show CDR1 as SQVTM and CDR2 as ANQGSEA.

The chain joins TRBV4-1 to TRBJ1-2; D perhaps matches TRBD1 (5 bases). This CDR3 spans 15 amino acids. V was clipped by 3 bases and J by 4 bases, with 15 bases between them. The V gene's germline CDR1 is MGHRA and CDR2 YSYEKL. The CDR3 nucleotides read TGCGCCAGCAGCCATGACAGTGAGGGTATCTATGGCTACACCTTC. Residues: CASSHDSEGIYGYTF.

The chain joins TRBV7-8 to TRBJ2-7, with D unresolved. The germline V and J ends were trimmed by 5 bases and 3 bases, with 11 bases remaining between them. Per germline, CDR1 SGHVS and CDR2 FQNEAQ. The CDR3 is 13 amino acids. The CDR3 nucleotides are TGTGCCAGCAGCCGATCGGAAGGCTACGAGCAGTACTTC. This translates into CASSRSEGYEQYF.

This chain joins TRBV11-2 and TRBJ2-7; maybe TRBD2 (6 bases). Trimming took off 0 bases at V and 3 bases at J, with 12 bases between the two ends. Germline V gene data show CDR1 as SGHAT and CDR2 as FQNNGV. The CDR3 contains 15 residues. CDR3 sequence reads: CASSLEGGPYYEQYF. DNA for the CDR3: TGTGCCAGCAGCTTAGAGGGGGGACCCTACTACGAGCAGTACTTC.

This sequence joins TRBV7-9 and TRBJ1-1; D not certain. The CDR3 spans 11 residues. The germline gives CDR1 SEHNR, CDR2 FQNEAQ (reference sequence). Trimming took 10 bases from V and 10 from J, leaving 16 bases between them. The CDR3 DNA reads as TGTGCCATCCTACTCCGGAACCGAGCTTTCTTT. This codes for CAILLRNRAFF.

This chain joins TRBV4-1 and TRBJ1-1; 8 bases match TRBD1. Trimming at V came to 10 bases and at J to 6 bases, leaving 10 bases not matched to a gene. CDR3 length: 13 residues. Germline CDR1 and CDR2: MGHRA and YSYEKL. The CDR3 bases are TGCGCCACCCGTAGACAGGGGTGGCCTGAAGCTTTCTTT. Encoded protein: CATRRQGWPEAFF.

V and J are TRBV4-1 and TRBJ1-3, with a possible D match to TRBD1 (5 bases). The germline gives CDR1 MGHRA, CDR2 YSYEKL. The germline V and J ends were trimmed by 1 base and 0 bases, with 10 bases remaining between them. This CDR3 is built from 16 residues. CDR3 in amino acids: CASSQVTGNSGNTIYF. DNA of the CDR3: TGCGCCAGCAGCCAAGTCACAGGAAACTCTGGAAACACCATATATTTT.

V is TRBV2 and J is TRBJ1-1; TRBD1 might be the D (6 bases). CDR3 size: 14 residues. V gave up 3 bases and J gave up 4 bases, with 12 bases separating them. CDR1 is SNHLY, CDR2 FYNNEI, per germline. This CDR3 is CASSDYETGTEAFF. Here the CDR3 DNA reads TGTGCCAGCAGTGATTACGAGACAGGCACTGAAGCTTTCTTT.

The chain carries TRBV11-2 and TRBJ1-2, with D possibly being TRBD1 (5 bases). Deletions cut 3 bases from V and 3 bases from J, with 14 bases between. Germline V gene sequence: CDR1 SGHAT, CDR2 FQNNGV. The CDR3 sequence is 15 residues long. The CDR3 DNA follows: TGTGCCAGCAGCTTTTCGGACACGGGCTACTATGGCTACACCTTC. The encoded protein is CASSFSDTGYYGYTF. Drawing the rest from reference TRBV11-2 and TRBJ1-2, the complete variable domain is EAGVAQSPRYKIIEKRQSVAFWCNPISGHATLYWYQQILGQGPKLLIQFQNNGVVDDSQLPKDRFSAERLKGVDSTLKIQPAKLEDSAVYLCASSFSDTGYYGYTFGSGTRLTVV.

This clone was recorded once. The J gene is TRBJ2-1, the V gene TRBV4-3; D unresolved. The germline V gene encodes CDR1 LGHNA and CDR2 YSLEER. The CDR3 runs 15 residues. The V end lost 0 bases, the J end lost 4 bases, and 10 bases lay between the germline ends. The CDR3 DNA follows: TGCGCCAGCAGCCAAGATCTCCTAGGTTACAATGAGCAGTTCTTC. It yields the protein CASSQDLLGYNEQFF.

In this sample, this clone turned up once. The genes are TRBV5-1 and TRBJ2-7; 14 nucleotides agree with TRBD2. V gave up 9 bases and J gave up 6 bases; unmatched junction bases: 20. CDR1 SGHRS and CDR2 YFSETQ come from the germline V gene. This CDR3 has 18 amino acids. The CDR3 loop reads CATIPGTSGRGGNGEQYF. For the CDR3, the DNA is TGCGCCACCATTCCCGGGACTAGCGGGAGAGGGGGCAACGGCGAGCAGTACTTC.